This T cell receptor (beta chain) was obtained from a study of blood T cell repertoires in COVID-19 (dated by TCRdb to the early 2020s). Notes on the research overall: The collaborator samples originated in the United States, Italy and Spain and spanned the acute and convalescent phases of COVID-19. The material from the prospective study consisted of cDNA or gDNA derived from T cells, B-cell-depleted T cells, or PBMCs. Deeply sampled blood TCRbeta repertoires from subjects exposed to, actively infected with, or recovered from COVID-19 were included in the dataset. A freely available public database, intended as a resource for researchers studying the immune response to SARS-CoV-2, is where the repertoires were released. Samples were obtained from the ongoing ImmuneRACE study (first 160 participants) and from 1,254 subjects provided by 6 global collaborators. Nearly every sample came with metadata listing a de-identified subject ID, COVID-19 status, age in years and sex. Where available, HLA class I and class II types were obtained from metadata supplied by the sample provider rather than from assay-based typing. Here is what the overall study found, with its caveats: The amount of clinical and demographic metadata varied by source and participant and was provided uncurated.

TCRbeta CDR3 regions were amplified from genomic DNA using the immunoSEQ Assay, a bias-controlled multiplex PCR. Turning to the authors' computational methods: Within the assay, amplification of reference gene primers was used to estimate how many nucleated cells each sample contained. To quantify the absolute abundance of each unique TCRbeta CDR3 rearrangement, sequence reads were collapsed and filtered. For each sample, productive Simpson clonality was calculated as the square root of Simpson's diversity index across productive rearrangements. Here the immuneACCESS table is served through TCRdb, limited to in-frame sequences with V and J called. Missing clones are a known gap in these copies; in checked studies unresolved V genes cover under half, and the rest lacks a known reason. The V and J calls and the clone size are those of that table, but D and trimming were determined from the DNA. In all, the sample holds about 180,000 clones, and approximately 80% of those were seen once. The ten largest make up approximately 7% of the sample.

Collaborating institutions collected whole blood in K2EDTA tubes following their own protocols. Collaborator samples were shipped for TCRbeta analysis as frozen whole blood, isolated PBMCs, or DNA extracted from either sample type. Comment on this clone: The antigen it binds to is not known. The CDR3 does not end in the conserved phenylalanine or tryptophan, so this is likely a read error. Because the CDR3's place on the DNA is in doubt, the DNA is left out and the CDR3 is given as listed by TCRdb.

The CDR3 spans 13 residues, counting both ends. From the germline V gene (reference sequence), CDR1 is SGHKS and CDR2 is YYEKEE. This sequence uses TRBV5-5 and TRBJ1-2; TRBD1, the table's D call, was not compared with the DNA. Sequencing input: peripheral blood. The source of this sequence is a human donor in a cohort sampled during active COVID-19. The encoded CDR3 is CASSLVGTGGPLL.